Included here is one TCR beta chain sequence, with context. Authors' methods: Amplification of reference gene primers was used by the study to estimate nucleated cell counts. Generated by immunoSEQ multiplex PCR, the TCRdb table keeps only in-frame clones and is missing some. The DNA gave D and trimming, while V, J and clone size come from that table. Of 120,000 to 150,000 clones in the sample, roughly 89% are singletons; the top ten hold about 1.5%. Germline V lookup: CDR1 MNHEY, CDR2 SMNVEV (reference sequence). The CDR3 covers 19 residues. V lost 7 bases to trimming and J lost 2 bases; unmatched junction nucleotides: 19. This sample is part of a study of blood T cell repertoires in COVID-19. Study in general: The United States, Italy and Spain were the sources of the acute and convalescent COVID-19 samples. T cells, B-cell-depleted T cells, or PBMCs provided the cDNA or gDNA that served as material.

The sample was peripheral blood. The chain has TRBV27 and TRBJ2-3, with TRBD2 matching over 9 bases. This clonotype was obtained from a human donor in a cohort sampled during active COVID-19. The CDR3 DNA follows: TGTGCCAGCACACCCTTAACTGGGCTAGCGGGGCGATACACAGATACGCAGTATTTT. This codes for CASTPLTGLAGRYTDTQYF.